Given below is one T cell receptor (beta chain) in context. Its matching antigen is unknown. This sample is drawn from a study of multiple sclerosis patients with progressive multifocal leukoencephalopathy. Study outcomes and limitations: PML-onset expanded TRB clones were detectable before and during natalizumab therapy. In most PML patients, TRB repertoires appeared less diverse by entropy.

Time point noted: time of PML onset. Every listed patient previously received interferon beta; all PML patients were women. CDR3 length: 17 residues. Germline V lookup: CDR1 LGHNA, CDR2 YSLEER. The V end lost 3 bases, the J end lost 0 bases, and 15 bases lay between the germline ends. Clones were read by immunoSEQ multiplex PCR, and TCRdb kept only the in-frame ones, dropping some. The sample lists 30,000 to 35,000 clones, about 90% occurring once. The chain combines TRBV4-3 with TRBJ1-3; D gene ambiguous. This TCR came from a human donor with progressive multifocal leukoencephalopathy. The sequencing used PBMCs, collected from a patient treated with natalizumab. The CDR3 region is CASSQDPQPLSGNTIYF. CDR3 nucleotide sequence: TGCGCCAGCAGCCAGGACCCGCAGCCCCTCTCTGGAAACACCATATATTTT.